Given below is one TCR beta chain in context. Antigen unknown. The data derive from a study of blood T cells in healthy people across ages. About the research overall: Using template switching, researchers captured about one barcoded beta molecule for each two T cells. Notes on the study in general: TCR beta diversity, measured per million T cells, fell in a roughly linear way with age.

Looked up from germline, CDR1 is SGHRS and CDR2 is YFSETQ. CDR3 size: 18 residues. The V gene lost 5 bases and the J gene lost 2 bases, with 25 bases spanning the gap. PCR was performed a second time for roughly 7 to 11 cycles using a sample-barcoded 5' primer and a J-beta primer mix. Each cDNA molecule was tagged by a template-switch adaptor that had 12 random nucleotides. TCRdb used MiXCR to reprocess the 5' RACE reads, holding one entry per CDR3 protein. The data hold 350,000 to 450,000 distinct CDR3 sequences, with roughly half observed a single time. Sample: blood. The gene calls are TRBV5-1 and TRBJ1-2; D is unresolved. The receptor's source is a man aged 55 to 70 in good health. CDR3 in amino acids: CASRLRSETTRTNYGYTF. CDR3 DNA: TGCGCCAGCAGATTGAGGTCAGAGACGACCCGTACCAACTATGGCTACACCTTC. The whole variable domain, filled in from reference TRBV5-1 and TRBJ1-2, reads KAGVTQTPRYLIKTRGQQVTLSCSPISGHRSVSWYQQTPGQGLQFLFEYFSETQRNKGNFPGRFSGRQFSNSRSEMNVSTLELGDSALYLCASRLRSETTRTNYGYTFGSGTRLTVV.